Following are 14 T cell receptor beta chains from one sample sequenced in a study of monozygotic twins with inflammatory bowel disease. TCRdb re-analyzed the 5' RACE reads; it lists each CDR3 protein once, without DNA. The sample includes more than 110,000 distinct CDR3 sequences. The sample comprised blood. The receptor source for this set is a human donor with ulcerative colitis or Crohn's disease, or a healthy co-twin of an affected twin (not recorded which).

The chain is built from TRBV6-6 and TRBJ2-1; TCRdb names TRBD1, which stays unverified in the absence of DNA. CDR1 and CDR2 from the germline V gene are MNHNY and SVGAGI (reference sequence). The length of the CDR3 is 13 residues. The CDR3 loop reads CASSYVGTGAQFF.

The chain joins TRBV20-1 to TRBJ2-1; TCRdb outputs TRBD2, but without DNA this stays unchecked. This CDR3 has 11 residues. Germline assignment: CDR1 DFQATT and CDR2 SNEGSKA (reference sequence). CDR3 amino acids: CSAPGLAEQFF.

The CDR3 loop is CASSQDVASNTGELFF. This chain uses TRBV3-1 with TRBJ2-2. The CDR3 runs 16 residues. Germline V gene lookup returns CDR1 LGHDT and CDR2 YNNKEL (reference sequence).

The chain joins TRBV5-5 to TRBJ1-6; TCRdb reports TRBD1, a call that lacks DNA to check it against. Germline values: CDR1 SGHKS, CDR2 YYEKEE (reference sequence). The CDR3 is made up of 16 amino acids. The CDR3 loop reads CASSLAGGQTNSPLHF.

The rearrangement links TRBV19 to TRBJ2-3. This CDR3 contains 14 residues. Per germline, CDR1 LNHDA and CDR2 SQIVND (reference sequence). The CDR3 reads CASSIELSRDTQYF.

The chain uses TRBV7-2 and TRBJ2-3; TCRdb gives TRBD2 as the D gene, but with no DNA this cannot be confirmed. This CDR3 is built from 14 residues. Per the germline V gene, CDR1 is SGHTA and CDR2 is FQGNSA. The CDR3 region is CASNRGRVTDTQYF.

The rearrangement links TRBV30 to TRBJ1-1. The CDR3 is 12 amino acids. Germline-derived CDR1 and CDR2 are GTSNPN and SVGIG (reference sequence). The CDR3: CAWSFTGTEAFF. The variable domain in full, completed from reference TRBV30 and TRBJ1-1, reads SQTIHQWPATLVQPVGSPLSLECTVEGTSNPNLYWYRQAAGRGLQLLFYSVGIGQISSEVPQNLSASRPQDRQFILSSKKLLLSDSGFYLCAWSFTGTEAFFGQGTRLTVV.

The chain has TRBV28 and TRBJ1-1; TCRdb names TRBD1, which stays unverified in the absence of DNA. Germline lookup yields CDR1 MDHEN and CDR2 SYDVKM. The CDR3 has 13 residues. CDR3 region: CASKPTGNTEAFF.

This chain uses TRBV6-1 with TRBJ2-7; TCRdb designates TRBD1, a call that cannot be tested without DNA. Per germline, CDR1 MNHNS and CDR2 SASEGT. CDR3 size: 16 residues. CDR3 sequence: CASSEASTGAGYEQYF.

The rearrangement links TRBV10-3 to TRBJ2-5. This CDR3 has 13 residues. The germline V gene has CDR1 ENHRY and CDR2 SYGVKD. This CDR3 is CASSLRPEETQYF.

This chain links TRBV10-3 with TRBJ1-2. This CDR3 region has 13 residues. In germline, CDR1 is ENHRY, CDR2 SYGVKD. CDR3 amino acids: CAISEAANYGYTF.

The chain carries TRBV11-2 and TRBJ2-7; TCRdb's assignment of TRBD1 cannot be checked, as there is no DNA. Germline CDR1 and CDR2: SGHAT and FQNNGV. The CDR3 is 14 amino acids. CDR3 protein: CASSLVTGSYEQYF.

The rearrangement joins TRBV10-3 to TRBJ2-7. From germline, CDR1 is ENHRY and CDR2 SYGVKD. The CDR3 is 15 amino acids. CDR3 amino acids: CATSEASGRNYEQYF.

The chain couples TRBV3-1 to TRBJ1-1; TCRdb's D gene call, TRBD1, goes unchecked for lack of DNA. This CDR3 has 11 amino acids. Germline V gene lookup returns CDR1 LGHDT and CDR2 YNNKEL (reference sequence). CDR3 sequence: CASTRGPEAFF.